A selection of T cell receptor beta chains follows, all from one sample in a study of CD8 T cells in ankylosing spondylitis. TCRdb fed the 5' RACE reads into MiXCR, producing one record per CDR3 protein. This table has more than 150,000 distinct CDR3 sequences, 11% appearing once. The sequencing sample was made of blood, either unsorted or a sorted T cell fraction (not recorded which). The source is a male donor with ankylosing spondylitis or in good health (not recorded which). Each CDR3 is given with its conserved first and last residue. The D gene is left open where the match is weak. Clone size is not always given. Where it is, it says once, few, many or a class for expanded clones.

abundance	d_gene	j_gene	v_gene	CDR3nt	CDR3aa
few	.	TRBJ2-2	TRBV19	TGTGCCAGTAGTATCAGTGCGTACACCGGGGAGCTGTTTTTT	CASSISAYTGELFF
many	TRBD1	TRBJ2-3	TRBV20-1	TGCAGTGCTAGAGCGACAGGGCTAACAGATACGCAGTATTTT	CSARATGLTDTQYF
many	.	TRBJ2-7	TRBV5-1	TGCGCCAGCTCATCGGCGGACTCCTACGAGCAGTACTTC	CASSSADSYEQYF
once	TRBD2	TRBJ2-7	TRBV12-3/TRBV12-4	TGTGCCAGCAGTTTTTTTGTCGGGGGGATTTCCTACGAGCAGTACTTC	CASSFFVGGISYEQYF
many	.	TRBJ2-2	TRBV21-1	TGTGCCAGCAGCAAGAGGTATTCACAGGGGAGTCCTCTGAACACCGGGGAGCTGTTTTTT	CASSKRYSQGSPLNTGELFF
many	.	TRBJ2-7	TRBV27	TGTGCCAGCAGTTTATATGCAGATTCCTACGAGCAGTACTTC	CASSLYADSYEQYF
many	.	TRBJ1-5	TRBV20-1	TGCAGTGCTAGATCGGACAGTTACGGGCCCCAGCATTTT	CSARSDSYGPQHF
few	TRBD1	TRBJ2-5	TRBV5-1	TGCGCCAGCAGCTTGGGGACAGGGCCTGGTGGGACCCAGTACTTC	CASSLGTGPGGTQYF
many	TRBD2	TRBJ2-4	TRBV9	TGTGCCAGCAGCCCTAGCGGGAGCAAAAACATTCAGTACTTC	CASSPSGSKNIQYF
few	.	TRBJ2-1	TRBV27	TGTGCCAGCAGTTCGGGGTCCCGAGAGCAGTTCTTC	CASSSGSREQFF
many	TRBD2	TRBJ2-7	TRBV20-1	TGCAGTGCTAAGGTAGCGGGAGACCGGTCCGAGCAGTACTTC	CSAKVAGDRSEQYF
many	TRBD1	TRBJ1-1	TRBV5-1	TGCGCCAGCAGCTGGGGACAGGGGGCATCTGAAGCTTTCTTT	CASSWGQGASEAFF
medium-sized	.	TRBJ2-1	TRBV4-2	TGTGCCAGCAGCCAAACGGGGGCGGATGAGCAGTTCTTC	CASSQTGADEQFF
.	TRBD2	TRBJ2-1	TRBV20-1	TGCAGTGCTGAATTACTAGTGGGGGGGGTAAAGCAGTTCTTC	CSAELLVGGVKQFF
.	.	TRBJ2-7	TRBV5-1	TGCGCCAGCAGCTTTACGACCGGGGACCTCAACGAGCAGTACTTC	CASSFTTGDLNEQYF
few	.	TRBJ1-4	TRBV4-3	TGCGCCAGCAGCCAATTCAGGGGAGAGAAACTGTTTTTT	CASSQFRGEKLFF
many	.	TRBJ1-1	TRBV20-1	TGCAGTGCTAGAATCTGGGGGAACACTGAAGCTTTCTTT	CSARIWGNTEAFF
.	TRBD1	TRBJ1-3	TRBV29-1	TGCAGCGTTGCGAAGGGGACAGGAAGTGTGAGCTCTGGAAACACCATATATTTT	CSVAKGTGSVSSGNTIYF
.	.	TRBJ1-1	TRBV12-3/TRBV12-4	TGTGCCAGCACGGAAGCCCAAATTAACACTGAAGCTTTCTTT	CASTEAQINTEAFF
many	TRBD2	TRBJ2-3	TRBV4-3	TGCGCCAGCAGCACATCTAGCGGGGCTACGCAGTATTTT	CASSTSSGATQYF
few	.	TRBJ2-7	TRBV28	TGTGCCAGCAGTCAGTTGACCTACGAGCAGTACTTC	CASSQLTYEQYF
many	TRBD1	TRBJ1-1	TRBV4-3	TGCGCCAGCAGCCAGAAGCCGGGACAGGGGGCGGTGAACACTGAAGCTTTCTTT	CASSQKPGQGAVNTEAFF
many	TRBD1	TRBJ1-1	TRBV27	TGTGCCAGCAGTCTACAGGGGACTGAAGCTTTCTTT	CASSLQGTEAFF
many	.	TRBJ2-1	TRBV6-4	TGTGCCAGCAGCGGAGGACAGTCACAGTTCTTC	CASSGGQSQFF
.	TRBD1	TRBJ2-5	TRBV12-3/TRBV12-4	TGTGCCAGCAGTTTCGACAGGGGGAAAGAGACCCAGTACTTC	CASSFDRGKETQYF
.	.	TRBJ1-5	TRBV7-9	TGTGCCAGCAGCTCAGCAGGGAGAAACCAGCCCCAGCATTTT	CASSSAGRNQPQHF
many	.	TRBJ2-7	TRBV27	TGTGCCAGCAGTTTCGGTTTGGGCGCCTACGAGCAGTACTTC	CASSFGLGAYEQYF
few	.	TRBJ2-2	TRBV3-1	TGTGCCAGCAGCCAAGCGGGCTCGAACACCGGGGAGCTGTTTTTT	CASSQAGSNTGELFF
many	TRBD1	TRBJ2-7	TRBV29-1	TGCAGCGTTGGGGGGACAGACTACTCCTACGAGCAGTACTTC	CSVGGTDYSYEQYF
many	TRBD1	TRBJ2-1	TRBV5-1	TGCGCCAGCAGCTTGGACGGACAGGGGGCGAGTGATGAGCAGTTCTTC	CASSLDGQGASDEQFF
few	.	TRBJ2-1	TRBV10-1	TGCGCCAGCAGTCCAGCGGGACAAACCAATGAGCAGTTCTTC	CASSPAGQTNEQFF
many	.	TRBJ2-5	TRBV5-5	TGTGCCAGCAGCCTACTAGATACGCAAGAGACCCAGTACTTC	CASSLLDTQETQYF
.	.	TRBJ2-3	TRBV6-1	TGTGCCAGCAGCCCCCCCGGGGGAGCCCCGGATACGCAGTATTTT	CASSPPGGAPDTQYF
many	.	TRBJ1-2	TRBV7-9	TGTGCCAGCAGTTACCCAGGCCCTAACTATGGCTACACCTTC	CASSYPGPNYGYTF
many	.	TRBJ2-1	TRBV24-1	TGTGCCACCAGTGACGGGTCGGGCAATGAGCAGTTCTTC	CATSDGSGNEQFF
many	.	TRBJ1-1	TRBV9	TGTGCCAGCAGCGCAATGATGAACACTGAAGCTTTCTTT	CASSAMMNTEAFF
few	TRBD1	TRBJ1-2	TRBV18	TGTGCCAGCTCACCTCCCGGGACAGGGGTCTATGGCTACACCTTC	CASSPPGTGVYGYTF
many	.	TRBJ2-7	TRBV29-1	TGCAGCGTTGAGTCAGGACCCTCCTACGAGCAGTACTTC	CSVESGPSYEQYF
few	.	TRBJ1-1	TRBV19	TGTGCCAGTAGTATCCAGCGAGGGGGCACTGAAGCTTTCTTT	CASSIQRGGTEAFF
many	.	TRBJ2-5	TRBV20-1	TGCAGTGCCGGGCCTCTTTACATGGGGACCCAGTACTTC	CSAGPLYMGTQYF
.	.	TRBJ2-7	TRBV19	TGTGCCAGTAGCACAGGCCCTTCACCAGTCTACGAGCAGTACTTC	CASSTGPSPVYEQYF
.	.	TRBJ1-2	TRBV6-1	TGTGTCAGCAGTGCTCAACACAAAAGGGACTATGGCTACACCTTC	CVSSAQHKRDYGYTF